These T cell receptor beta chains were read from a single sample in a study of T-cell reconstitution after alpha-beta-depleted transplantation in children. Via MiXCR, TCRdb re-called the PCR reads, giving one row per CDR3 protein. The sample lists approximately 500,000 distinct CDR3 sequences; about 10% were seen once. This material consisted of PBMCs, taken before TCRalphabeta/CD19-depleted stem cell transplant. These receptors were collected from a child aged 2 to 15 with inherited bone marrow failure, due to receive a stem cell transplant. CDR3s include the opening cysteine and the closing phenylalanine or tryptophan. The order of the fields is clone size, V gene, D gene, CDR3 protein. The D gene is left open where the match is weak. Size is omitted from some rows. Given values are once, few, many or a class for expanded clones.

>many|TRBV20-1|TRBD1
CSASYPYEGAYGYTF
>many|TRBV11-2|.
CASSSANLIGANTGELFF
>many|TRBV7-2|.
CASSLVVEWGGELFF
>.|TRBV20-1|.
CSARPARTAYEQYF
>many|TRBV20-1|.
CSAHIGETYEQYF
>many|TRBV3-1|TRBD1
CASRPRGKQETQYF
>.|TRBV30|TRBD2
CAWGLAVAKNIQYF
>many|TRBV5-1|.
CASSFKYDSVNQPQHF
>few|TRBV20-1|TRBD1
CSAPYTGDLPQHF
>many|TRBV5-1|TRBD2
CASSKGLAGGPGTQYF
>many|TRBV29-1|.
CSVVRGRTEAFF
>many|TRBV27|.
CASRWGGGEEQFF
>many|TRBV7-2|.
CASSAWGGLSGNTIYF
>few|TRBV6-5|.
CATPSATSTDTQYF
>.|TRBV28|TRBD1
CASSAGTGWETQYF
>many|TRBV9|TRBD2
CASSEPFGAREGSDTQYF
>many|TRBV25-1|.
CASSVGAGSTDTQYF
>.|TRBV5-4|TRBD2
CASSLGTSFYEQYF
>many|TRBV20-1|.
CSATEPLRSKTQYF
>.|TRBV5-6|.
CASNYRTGNAKETQYF
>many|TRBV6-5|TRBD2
CASSYGLAGANEQFF
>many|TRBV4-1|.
CASSQDRTKETQYF
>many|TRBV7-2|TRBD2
CASSLQAGPVGDTQYF
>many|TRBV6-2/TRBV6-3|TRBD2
CASTITLAGANTGELFF
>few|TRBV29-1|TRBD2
CSVEATFGTSGRPDTQYF
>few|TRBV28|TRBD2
CASSFWTSGRGSEQFF
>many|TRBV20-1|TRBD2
CSAGGLASEQYF
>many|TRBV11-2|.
CASSLTNAGADTQYF
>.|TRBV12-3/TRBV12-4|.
CASSGAAQDEQYF
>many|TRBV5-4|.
CASSIVPGPRKETQYF
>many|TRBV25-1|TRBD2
CASSASGRDSNTGELFF
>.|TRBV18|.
CASSLSFGERPTNEQFF
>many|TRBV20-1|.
CSARVGGSSIDTQYF
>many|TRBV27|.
CASSATGGELFF
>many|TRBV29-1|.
CSVDQGIGELFF
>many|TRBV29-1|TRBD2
CSAQRGTSGRETQYF
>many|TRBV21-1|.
CASSPREVLLGWQFF
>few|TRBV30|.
CASEALSSGANVLTF
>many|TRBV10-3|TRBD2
CAISELAGDEQYF
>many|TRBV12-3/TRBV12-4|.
CASSSGTYNEQFF